These 17 T cell receptor beta chains came from one sample sequenced in a study of blood T cells in healthy people across ages. Then a second PCR, running about 6 to 11 cycles, was carried out with a sample-barcoded 5' primer and a J-beta primer mix. TCRdb re-called the 5' RACE reads with MiXCR, one entry per CDR3 protein. The sample has about 1.6 million distinct CDR3 sequences, about 35% seen once; the top ten hold about 10%. Material for sequencing was blood. The receptors stem from a woman aged 25 to 39 in good health.

The sample holds a few counts of this clonotype. This chain uses TRBV30 with TRBJ2-3, with unresolved D. The CDR3 is 11 amino acids. The germline V and J ends were trimmed by 0 bases and 3 bases, with 1 base remaining between them. The germline gives CDR1 GTSNPN, CDR2 SVGIG (reference sequence). The DNA of the CDR3 is TGTGCCTGGAGTGTAACAGATACGCAGTATTTT. It translates to CAWSVTDTQYF.

The chain links TRBV7-9 to TRBJ2-1, with D possibly matching TRBD2 (6 bases). The length of the CDR3 is 14 residues. Germline lookup yields CDR1 SEHNR and CDR2 FQNEAQ (reference sequence). Trimming pared 4 bases from V and 7 bases from J, leaving 14 bases between. The CDR3 protein is CASSCGVPGNEQFF. CDR3 DNA sequence: TGTGCCAGCAGCTGCGGGGTCCCCGGGAATGAGCAGTTCTTC.

Only a few counts were recorded for this clonotype. This rearrangement joins TRBV27 to TRBJ2-5, with 9 positions matching TRBD2. V gave up 8 bases and J gave up 1 base; unmatched junction bases: 8. The germline V gene has CDR1 MNHEY and CDR2 SMNVEV (reference sequence). CDR3 length: 15 residues. The CDR3 protein is CASQRAGGRQETQYF. The CDR3 nucleotides are TGTGCCAGCCAACGAGCGGGGGGACGCCAAGAGACCCAGTACTTC.

This chain joins TRBV9 and TRBJ2-7; D is perhaps TRBD2 (6 bases). There are 15 residues in the CDR3. Trimming cost V 2 bases and J 4 bases, with 16 bases left between them. The germline V gene has CDR1 SGDLS and CDR2 YYNGEE. The CDR3 spells CASSVTRTEGYEQYF. The DNA of the CDR3 is TGTGCCAGCAGCGTCACCAGGACGGAGGGATACGAGCAGTACTTC.

This clonotype has only a few counts. CDR3 sequence reads: CASSQVIGTGELFF. In DNA, the CDR3 is TGCGCCAGCAGCCAAGTAATCGGGACCGGGGAGCTGTTTTTT. The chain joins TRBV4-1 to TRBJ2-2; no firm D call. CDR3 length equals 14 residues. Germline V gene sequence: CDR1 MGHRA, CDR2 YSYEKL. V lost 1 base and J 5 bases, leaving 8 bases between the germline ends.

This clonotype was seen a few times. The chain joins TRBV12-3 or TRBV12-4 to TRBJ2-3; D might be TRBD1 (6 bases). There are 13 residues in the CDR3. Deletions cut 4 bases from V and 4 bases from J, with 9 bases between. The CDR3 DNA sequence: TGTGCCAGCAGTTCGAACAGGGCAGATACGCAGTATTTT. It specifies CASSSNRADTQYF.

The chain links TRBV27 to TRBJ2-7; TRBD1 aligns across 7 bases. The V and J ends lost 3 bases and 4 bases, in that order; junction bases with no gene match: 6. CDR3 length equals 14 residues. The germline CDR1 and CDR2 sequences are MNHEY and SMNVEV (reference sequence). CDR3 in amino acids: CASSLVEGAYEQYF. The CDR3 nucleotides read TGTGCCAGCAGTTTGGTAGAGGGGGCTTACGAGCAGTACTTC.

This clonotype has only a few counts. The V gene is TRBV9, the J gene TRBJ2-1; 7 bases align to TRBD2. Germline trimming cut 0 bases from V and 6 bases from J; bases unmatched to any gene: 9. CDR3 length equals 16 residues. Germline loops: CDR1 SGDLS, CDR2 YYNGEE. The CDR3 region has the DNA TGTGCCAGCAGCGTAGAACCGGGGAGGGTCGGCAATGAGCAGTTCTTC. Translated, it gives CASSVEPGRVGNEQFF.

This rearrangement joins TRBV15 to TRBJ2-5, with 8 bases aligning to TRBD1. Germline CDR1 LNHNV, CDR2 YYDKDF (reference sequence). V lost 2 bases to trimming and J lost 2 bases; unmatched junction nucleotides: 1. This CDR3 contains 14 residues. DNA of the CDR3: TGTGCCACCAGCAGACGGACAGGGCAAGAGACCCAGTACTTC. Protein: CATSRRTGQETQYF.

This chain links TRBV20-1 with TRBJ1-2, with a weak D call TRBD1 (5 bases). The CDR3 runs to 14 residues. Germline values: CDR1 DFQATT, CDR2 SNEGSKA (reference sequence). V gave up 1 base and J gave up 5 bases, with 14 bases separating them. The CDR3 nucleotides are TGCAGTGCTAGAGTAGCCCGGGACGAATATGGCTACACCTTC. Its translation: CSARVARDEYGYTF.

CDR3 region: CASSLGARDANTGELFF. For the CDR3, the DNA is TGTGCCAGCAGCTTGGGTGCGCGGGACGCGAACACCGGGGAGCTGTTTTTT. The chain uses TRBV5-4 and TRBJ2-2, with a possible D match to TRBD2 (6 bases). CDR1 and CDR2 (germline): SGHNT, YYREEE (reference sequence). V dropped 0 bases and J dropped 0 bases, with 12 bases sitting between them. The CDR3 is made up of 17 amino acids.

This clonotype was recorded once. Given a much more abundant clone one base away, this may be a read error. The gene calls are TRBV15 and TRBJ2-5; 7 positions agree with TRBD2. This CDR3 is 15 amino acids long. Germline assignment: CDR1 LNHNV and CDR2 YYDKDF (reference sequence). The CDR3 nucleotides are TGTGCCGCCAGCAGAGGCGGGGGTCCCCAAGAGACCCAGTACTTC. It yields the protein CAASRGGGPQETQYF.

J is TRBJ2-1 and V is TRBV12-3 or TRBV12-4, with D possibly TRBD2 on 5 matching bases. The CDR3 has 13 amino acids. V lost 10 bases, J lost 4 bases, and 14 bases lay in between. CDR3 in DNA: TGTGCCACTGCTAAAGGGAGTTACAATGAGCAGTTCTTC. Translating gives CATAKGSYNEQFF.

This clonotype was seen a few times. This chain joins TRBV12-3 or TRBV12-4 and TRBJ2-2; D is undetermined. This CDR3 has 16 residues. Trimming removed 1 base at V and 0 bases at J, with 9 bases between. Written as DNA, the CDR3 is TGTGCCAGCAGTTTAGATTGGAACTCGAACACCGGGGAGCTGTTTTTT. Protein: CASSLDWNSNTGELFF.

This clonotype was recorded at least ten times. The chain carries TRBV29-1 and TRBJ2-3, with D tentatively TRBD1 or TRBD2 (5 bases each). Trimming shortened V by 4 bases and J by 3 bases, and 8 bases separated the two germline ends. The germline gives CDR1 SQVTM, CDR2 ANQGSEA. The CDR3 extends over 12 amino acids. The CDR3 bases are TGCAGCGTTGGGGACCCAACAGATACGCAGTATTTT. Its translation: CSVGDPTDTQYF.

This clonotype showed up just a few times. The V call is TRBV3-1, the J call TRBJ1-1; D not resolved. This CDR3 has 20 residues. The germline CDR1 and CDR2 sequences are LGHDT and YNNKEL (reference sequence). Trimming cost V 0 bases and J 0 bases, with 23 bases left between them. In nucleotides, the CDR3 is TGTGCCAGCAGCCAAGATTTTCCATCGGGTTCCACACATCTGAACACTGAAGCTTTCTTT. As protein: CASSQDFPSGSTHLNTEAFF.

This clonotype was found a few times. V gene TRBV20-1 combines with J gene TRBJ2-1; possibly TRBD2 for D (6 bases). V dropped 0 bases and J dropped 3 bases, with 18 bases sitting between them. The CDR3 contains 17 residues. CDR1 is DFQATT, CDR2 SNEGSKA, per germline (reference sequence). The CDR3 is CSARDAKKGLNYNEQFF. In nucleotides, the CDR3 is TGCAGTGCTAGAGATGCAAAAAAGGGACTCAACTACAATGAGCAGTTCTTC.